Listed below are T cell receptor beta chains from one sample, sequenced in a study of human T cells and chemical hapten exposure. TCRdb analysed the RACE reads with MiXCR anew, one entry per CDR3 protein. The table has 65,000 or so distinct CDR3 sequences, roughly 6.1% seen once. Input material: whole blood. The origin of the receptors is a female donor in good health. Some clones in this sample may be carry-over from other donors' samples. CDR3s include the opening cysteine and the closing phenylalanine or tryptophan. D genes are given only for firm matches. Size is omitted from some rows. Given values are once, few, many or a class for expanded clones.

TRBJ2-3 | TRBV3-1 | many | . | CASSQAGTKRADTQYF | TGTGCCAGCAGCCAAGCCGGGACGAAGCGTGCAGATACGCAGTATTTT
TRBJ1-1 | TRBV4-3 | few | . | CASSQSGTPLEAFF | TGCGCCAGCAGCCAGAGCGGGACGCCGCTTGAAGCTTTCTTT
TRBJ1-2 | TRBV28 | few | TRBD1 | CASNIGGIGGYTF | TGTGCCAGCAACATAGGGGGCATCGGTGGCTACACCTTC
TRBJ2-6 | TRBV29-1 | many | . | CAGSSGANVLTF | TGCGCGGGCAGCTCTGGGGCCAACGTCCTGACTTTC
TRBJ1-2 | TRBV7-2 | few | . | CASSPHHRADYGYTF | TGTGCCAGCAGCCCCCACCACAGAGCGGACTATGGCTACACCTTC
TRBJ2-6 | TRBV6-2/TRBV6-3 | . | . | CASSYSGPGANVLTF | TGTGCCAGCAGTTACTCAGGGCCCGGGGCCAACGTCCTGACTTTC
TRBJ2-3 | TRBV20-1 | many | . | CSVPGLDTQYF | TGCAGTGTTCCGGGCCTAGATACGCAGTATTTT
TRBJ2-3 | TRBV3-1 | many | TRBD2 | CASSPGLARDTQYF | TGTGCCAGCAGCCCCGGACTAGCAAGGGATACGCAGTATTTT
TRBJ2-7 | TRBV4-3 | many | . | CASSQEMGHEQYF | TGCGCCAGCAGCCAAGAAATGGGGCACGAGCAGTACTTC
TRBJ2-1 | TRBV12-3/TRBV12-4 | . | . | CASSPLMNEQFF | TGTGCCAGCAGCCCCCTTATGAATGAGCAGTTCTTC
TRBJ2-2 | TRBV29-1 | many | . | CSGRMTGGTGELFF | TGCAGCGGGCGAATGACTGGGGGTACCGGGGAGCTGTTTTTT
TRBJ2-7 | TRBV10-3 | many | . | CAGSTRGDSYEQYF | TGTGCCGGTTCGACTAGGGGCGATTCCTACGAGCAGTACTTC
TRBJ1-4 | TRBV29-1 | few | TRBD1 | CSVEVDRGNEKLFF | TGCAGCGTTGAAGTCGACAGGGGGAATGAAAAACTGTTTTTT
TRBJ2-6 | TRBV7-3 | many | . | CASSYKTGANVLTF | TGTGCCAGCAGCTATAAAACTGGGGCCAACGTCCTGACTTTC
TRBJ2-2 | TRBV19 | many | . | CASSIRRNTGELFF | TGTGCCAGTAGTATTAGGCGGAACACCGGGGAGCTGTTTTTT
TRBJ2-5 | TRBV7-9 | many | . | CASRGRGREPQETQYF | TGTGCCAGCAGGGGTCGGGGGCGGGAGCCCCAAGAGACCCAGTACTTC
TRBJ2-1 | TRBV29-1 | . | . | CSVEPAESSYNEQFF | TGCAGCGTTGAACCCGCAGAGAGCTCCTACAATGAGCAGTTCTTC
TRBJ1-5 | TRBV28 | many | TRBD1 | CASRPRDSLQPQHF | TGTGCCAGCAGACCCCGGGACAGTCTTCAGCCCCAGCATTTT
TRBJ1-1 | TRBV5-1 | many | TRBD1 | CASSFSGTGFMNTEAFF | TGCGCCAGCAGCTTTTCCGGGACAGGGTTCATGAACACTGAAGCTTTCTTT
TRBJ1-5 | TRBV5-4 | . | . | CASRRGHAWDSNQPQHF | TGTGCCAGCAGGAGGGGCCACGCGTGGGATAGCAATCAGCCCCAGCATTTT
TRBJ1-2 | TRBV28 | . | . | CASSYKDGYTF | TGTGCCAGCAGTTATAAGGACGGCTACACCTTC
TRBJ2-5 | TRBV29-1 | few | TRBD2 | CSVDLVSSGLQETQYF | TGCAGCGTTGATTTGGTTTCTAGCGGACTACAAGAGACCCAGTACTTC
TRBJ1-1 | TRBV10-3 | many | TRBD1 | CATRTGDEAFF | TGTGCCACCCGGACAGGGGATGAAGCTTTCTTT
TRBJ2-2 | TRBV6-5 | many | . | CASSQRRQNTGELFF | TGTGCCAGCAGTCAGAGACGGCAGAACACCGGGGAGCTGTTTTTT
TRBJ2-5 | TRBV30 | . | TRBD2 | CAWSNERENRGTQYF | TGTGCCTGGAGTAACGAGCGGGAGAATCGGGGGACCCAGTACTTC
TRBJ2-2 | TRBV14 | many | . | CASSQEEEGEVGELFF | TGTGCCAGCAGCCAAGAAGAAGAGGGAGAGGTCGGGGAGCTGTTTTTT
TRBJ2-7 | TRBV20-1 | . | . | CSVKSVHSRSYEQYF | TGCAGTGTTAAATCCGTCCATTCCCGCTCCTACGAGCAGTACTTC
TRBJ2-3 | TRBV2 | many | . | CASSESKGSDTQYF | TGTGCCAGCAGCGAGTCTAAAGGGTCAGATACGCAGTATTTT
TRBJ2-1 | TRBV28 | many | . | CASSLSFRPGLYNEQFF | TGTGCCAGCAGTTTATCCTTTAGGCCGGGGTTATACAATGAGCAGTTCTTC
TRBJ2-3 | TRBV7-8 | . | . | CASSFNELGDTQYF | TGTGCCAGCAGCTTTAACGAACTGGGGGATACGCAGTATTTT
TRBJ2-1 | TRBV12-3/TRBV12-4 | many | . | CASSSRGSYNEQFF | TGTGCCAGCAGTTCTCGTGGGAGTTACAATGAGCAGTTCTTC
TRBJ1-1 | TRBV2 | many | TRBD1 | CASSGQGARSEAFF | TGTGCCAGCAGTGGACAGGGGGCCCGGTCTGAAGCTTTCTTT
TRBJ2-7 | TRBV12-3/TRBV12-4 | few | TRBD2 | CASRSSGSGYEQYF | TGTGCCAGCAGGTCTAGCGGGAGTGGCTACGAGCAGTACTTC
TRBJ2-3 | TRBV29-1 | few | . | CSARLTVTDTQYF | TGCAGCGCCAGACTTACGGTCACAGATACGCAGTATTTT
TRBJ2-3 | TRBV7-3 | many | TRBD2 | CASSQGSGSLDTQYF | TGTGCCAGCAGCCAGGGGAGCGGGAGCCTTGATACGCAGTATTTT
TRBJ2-7 | TRBV28 | many | . | CASSWYRGLIYEQYF | TGTGCCAGCAGTTGGTACAGGGGACTCATCTACGAGCAGTACTTC
TRBJ2-5 | TRBV10-3 | many | . | CAINRAVQETQYF | TGTGCCATCAACAGGGCTGTACAAGAGACCCAGTACTTC
TRBJ1-1 | TRBV28 | . | . | CASRRDANTEAFF | TGTGCCAGCAGACGGGACGCTAACACTGAAGCTTTCTTT
TRBJ2-5 | TRBV11-2 | few | . | CASSLGSVETQYF | TGTGCCAGCAGCTTAGGGAGCGTAGAGACCCAGTACTTC
TRBJ2-5 | TRBV7-9 | many | . | CASSLGDRSQYF | TGTGCCAGCAGCTTAGGGGATCGGAGCCAGTACTTC
TRBJ2-2 | TRBV9 | many | TRBD2 | CASSSRAGLNTGELFF | TGTGCCAGCAGCTCCCGAGCGGGACTTAACACCGGGGAGCTGTTTTTT
TRBJ1-2 | TRBV20-1 | many | . | CSARVAGLSGYTF | TGCAGTGCTAGAGTAGCGGGTTTGAGTGGCTACACCTTC
TRBJ2-1 | TRBV7-9 | many | . | CASSFYGNEQFF | TGTGCCAGCAGCTTTTACGGGAATGAGCAGTTCTTC
TRBJ2-2 | TRBV30 | . | TRBD1 | CAWRPRGTGNTGELFF | TGTGCCTGGAGGCCCCGCGGGACAGGGAACACCGGGGAGCTGTTTTTT
TRBJ2-5 | TRBV20-1 | many | TRBD2 | CSARLASGRETQYF | TGCAGTGCTAGACTGGCTAGCGGGAGGGAGACCCAGTACTTC